Below, 15 T cell receptor beta chains from the same sample are listed, as sequenced in a study of cytomegalovirus exposure and HLA in healthy donors. The PCR was carried out with 60 Vbeta primers and 13 Jbeta primers. Sequencing was performed with immunoSEQ multiplex PCR; in TCRdb, only in-frame clones are kept and a portion is missing. The sample holds just over 95,000 clones, around 73% seen once. The sample was PBMCs. All receptors come from a woman between 40 and 50 years old in good health and CMV-seropositive.

This chain connects TRBV29-1 to TRBJ2-7, with 8 bases matching TRBD2. V was pared by 4 bases and J by 0 bases, with 5 bases of the junction left unmatched. The germline gives CDR1 SQVTM, CDR2 ANQGSEA. CDR3 length: 14 amino acids. This CDR3 reads CSVGGLENSYEQYF. CDR3 sequence (DNA): TGCAGCGTTGGGGGACTAGAAAACTCCTACGAGCAGTACTTC.

The chain is built from TRBV7-8 and TRBJ2-6; no definite D call. The V and J ends lost 5 bases and 3 bases respectively, with 14 bases between them. This CDR3 is 16 amino acids long. In germline, CDR1 is SGHVS, CDR2 FQNEAQ. This chain's CDR3 is CASSLYSKVGANVLTF. CDR3 sequence (DNA): TGTGCCAGCAGCCTATACAGTAAGGTTGGGGCCAACGTCCTGACTTTC.

The chain combines TRBV28 with TRBJ1-4, with TRBD1 identical over 7 bases. The CDR3 totals 14 residues. The V and J ends lost 5 bases and 5 bases, in that order; junction bases with no gene match: 5. Germline V gene data show CDR1 as MDHEN and CDR2 as SYDVKM. This CDR3 reads CASSKDRLNEKLFF. CDR3 nucleotide sequence: TGTGCCAGCAGTAAGGACAGGTTGAATGAAAAACTGTTTTTT.

This clone was observed a single time. CDR3: CASMRTSTDNEQFF. DNA of the CDR3: TGCGCCAGCATGCGGACTAGCACAGACAATGAGCAGTTCTTC. The J gene is TRBJ2-1, the V gene TRBV5-1; 8 bases are a match to TRBD2. This CDR3 is 14 amino acids long. V gave up 6 bases and J gave up 5 bases; unmatched junction bases: 7. Per germline, CDR1 SGHRS and CDR2 YFSETQ.

The genes are TRBV27 and TRBJ2-1; D might be TRBD2 (6 bases). The V gene lost 6 bases and the J gene lost 7 bases, with 19 bases spanning the gap. This CDR3 contains 15 residues. Germline CDR1 reads MNHEY; CDR2 reads SMNVEV (reference sequence). This CDR3 reads CASSPPRETLNEQFF. CDR3 nucleotide sequence: TGTGCCAGCAGCCCCCCCCGGGAGACCTTAAATGAGCAGTTCTTC.

In regard to this clone: The identical CDR3 is also encoded by other nucleotide sequences in the sample. The J gene is TRBJ1-1, the V gene TRBV6-6; the D gene is possibly TRBD1 (6 bases). CDR1 MNHNY and CDR2 SVGAGI come from the germline V gene (reference sequence). The ends were cut back, 0 bases at V and 1 base at J, with 6 bases in the middle. The CDR3 runs to 14 residues. CDR3 loop: CASSYSGGNTEAFF. CDR3 DNA sequence: TGTGCCAGCAGTTACTCAGGGGGGAACACTGAAGCTTTCTTT.

This sequence joins TRBV5-4 and TRBJ1-2; D possibly corresponds to TRBD1 (6 bases). Germline V CDR1 and CDR2: SGHNT, YYREEE (reference sequence). V was shortened by 0 bases and J by 5 bases, with 8 bases between the two germline ends. The CDR3 spans 13 residues. CDR3 loop: CASSLAGEYGYTF. The DNA for the CDR3 is TGTGCCAGCAGCTTGGCAGGGGAATATGGCTACACCTTC.

The J gene is TRBJ2-1, the V gene TRBV2, with D tentatively TRBD1 (6 bases). The V and J ends lost 7 bases and 4 bases respectively, with 8 bases between them. Germline CDR1 reads SNHLY; CDR2 reads FYNNEI. The CDR3 totals 12 residues. CDR3 sequence (DNA): TGTGCCAGCAATGGACAGTACAATGAGCAGTTCTTC. Protein sequence: CASNGQYNEQFF.

The chain couples TRBV29-1 to TRBJ2-5, with a possible D match to TRBD2 (6 bases). The J call may be incorrect, as the DNA end agrees better with TRBJ2-7. The germline CDR1 and CDR2 sequences are SQVTM and ANQGSEA. The CDR3 totals 11 residues. CDR3 nucleotides: TGCAGCGTGGGGACTGACTACGAGCAGTACTTC. Protein product: CSVGTDYEQYF.

The chain joins TRBV5-1 to TRBJ1-1, with D uncertain. Germline V gene sequence: CDR1 SGHRS, CDR2 YFSETQ. CDR3 length equals 13 residues. V was clipped by 4 bases and J by 0 bases, with 7 bases between them. The CDR3 DNA reads as TGCGCCAGCAGCCCCAGGATGAACACTGAAGCTTTCTTT. Amino acids: CASSPRMNTEAFF.

The chain is built from TRBV5-6 and TRBJ2-5, with D possibly TRBD1 on 6 matching bases. Germline V gene sequence: CDR1 SGHDT, CDR2 YYEEEE. V gave up 7 bases and J gave up 5 bases, with 12 bases separating them. The CDR3 loop spans 12 amino acids. CDR3 loop: CASSTGYETQYF. The CDR3 DNA reads TGTGCCAGCTCGACAGGCTACGAGACCCAGTACTTC.

This clone was counted between two and nine times. The V gene is TRBV28, the J gene TRBJ2-7; the match to TRBD1 covers 7 bases. The junction had 15 bases not matched to a gene; V was cut back by 5 bases and J by 5 bases. The CDR3 consists of 16 residues. Germline loops: CDR1 MDHEN, CDR2 SYDVKM. CDR3 nucleotides: TGTGCCAGCAGTAACACCCAGGGGGTGGGATGGGACGAGCAGTACTTC. It translates to CASSNTQGVGWDEQYF.

The gene calls are TRBV28 and TRBJ1-5; 7 nucleotides agree with TRBD1. V lost 6 bases, J lost 6 bases, and 11 bases stayed unmatched. CDR3 length: 15 residues. Looked up from germline, CDR1 is MDHEN and CDR2 is SYDVKM. CDR3 nucleotides: TGTGCCAGCAGCCCGACAGGGTTTCGTTTTCAGCCCCAGCATTTT. It specifies CASSPTGFRFQPQHF.

J is TRBJ2-3 and V is TRBV6-6; D may be TRBD2 (5 bases). Trimming left V 0 bases short and J 1 base short, with 11 bases between. Germline V gene data show CDR1 as MNHNY and CDR2 as SVGAGI (reference sequence). This CDR3 is 16 amino acids long. The CDR3 DNA sequence: TGTGCCAGCAGTTACTCTTCCCAGGAGGGCACAGATACGCAGTATTTT. Translating it yields CASSYSSQEGTDTQYF.

The chain recombines TRBV30 with TRBJ1-1; no definite D call. V dropped 2 bases and J dropped 3 bases, with 13 bases sitting between them. This CDR3 comprises 14 residues. Looked up from germline, CDR1 is GTSNPN and CDR2 is SVGIG (reference sequence). This CDR3 is CAWSKTQLDTEAFF. In nucleotides, the CDR3 is TGTGCCTGGAGTAAGACACAGTTAGACACTGAAGCTTTCTTT.